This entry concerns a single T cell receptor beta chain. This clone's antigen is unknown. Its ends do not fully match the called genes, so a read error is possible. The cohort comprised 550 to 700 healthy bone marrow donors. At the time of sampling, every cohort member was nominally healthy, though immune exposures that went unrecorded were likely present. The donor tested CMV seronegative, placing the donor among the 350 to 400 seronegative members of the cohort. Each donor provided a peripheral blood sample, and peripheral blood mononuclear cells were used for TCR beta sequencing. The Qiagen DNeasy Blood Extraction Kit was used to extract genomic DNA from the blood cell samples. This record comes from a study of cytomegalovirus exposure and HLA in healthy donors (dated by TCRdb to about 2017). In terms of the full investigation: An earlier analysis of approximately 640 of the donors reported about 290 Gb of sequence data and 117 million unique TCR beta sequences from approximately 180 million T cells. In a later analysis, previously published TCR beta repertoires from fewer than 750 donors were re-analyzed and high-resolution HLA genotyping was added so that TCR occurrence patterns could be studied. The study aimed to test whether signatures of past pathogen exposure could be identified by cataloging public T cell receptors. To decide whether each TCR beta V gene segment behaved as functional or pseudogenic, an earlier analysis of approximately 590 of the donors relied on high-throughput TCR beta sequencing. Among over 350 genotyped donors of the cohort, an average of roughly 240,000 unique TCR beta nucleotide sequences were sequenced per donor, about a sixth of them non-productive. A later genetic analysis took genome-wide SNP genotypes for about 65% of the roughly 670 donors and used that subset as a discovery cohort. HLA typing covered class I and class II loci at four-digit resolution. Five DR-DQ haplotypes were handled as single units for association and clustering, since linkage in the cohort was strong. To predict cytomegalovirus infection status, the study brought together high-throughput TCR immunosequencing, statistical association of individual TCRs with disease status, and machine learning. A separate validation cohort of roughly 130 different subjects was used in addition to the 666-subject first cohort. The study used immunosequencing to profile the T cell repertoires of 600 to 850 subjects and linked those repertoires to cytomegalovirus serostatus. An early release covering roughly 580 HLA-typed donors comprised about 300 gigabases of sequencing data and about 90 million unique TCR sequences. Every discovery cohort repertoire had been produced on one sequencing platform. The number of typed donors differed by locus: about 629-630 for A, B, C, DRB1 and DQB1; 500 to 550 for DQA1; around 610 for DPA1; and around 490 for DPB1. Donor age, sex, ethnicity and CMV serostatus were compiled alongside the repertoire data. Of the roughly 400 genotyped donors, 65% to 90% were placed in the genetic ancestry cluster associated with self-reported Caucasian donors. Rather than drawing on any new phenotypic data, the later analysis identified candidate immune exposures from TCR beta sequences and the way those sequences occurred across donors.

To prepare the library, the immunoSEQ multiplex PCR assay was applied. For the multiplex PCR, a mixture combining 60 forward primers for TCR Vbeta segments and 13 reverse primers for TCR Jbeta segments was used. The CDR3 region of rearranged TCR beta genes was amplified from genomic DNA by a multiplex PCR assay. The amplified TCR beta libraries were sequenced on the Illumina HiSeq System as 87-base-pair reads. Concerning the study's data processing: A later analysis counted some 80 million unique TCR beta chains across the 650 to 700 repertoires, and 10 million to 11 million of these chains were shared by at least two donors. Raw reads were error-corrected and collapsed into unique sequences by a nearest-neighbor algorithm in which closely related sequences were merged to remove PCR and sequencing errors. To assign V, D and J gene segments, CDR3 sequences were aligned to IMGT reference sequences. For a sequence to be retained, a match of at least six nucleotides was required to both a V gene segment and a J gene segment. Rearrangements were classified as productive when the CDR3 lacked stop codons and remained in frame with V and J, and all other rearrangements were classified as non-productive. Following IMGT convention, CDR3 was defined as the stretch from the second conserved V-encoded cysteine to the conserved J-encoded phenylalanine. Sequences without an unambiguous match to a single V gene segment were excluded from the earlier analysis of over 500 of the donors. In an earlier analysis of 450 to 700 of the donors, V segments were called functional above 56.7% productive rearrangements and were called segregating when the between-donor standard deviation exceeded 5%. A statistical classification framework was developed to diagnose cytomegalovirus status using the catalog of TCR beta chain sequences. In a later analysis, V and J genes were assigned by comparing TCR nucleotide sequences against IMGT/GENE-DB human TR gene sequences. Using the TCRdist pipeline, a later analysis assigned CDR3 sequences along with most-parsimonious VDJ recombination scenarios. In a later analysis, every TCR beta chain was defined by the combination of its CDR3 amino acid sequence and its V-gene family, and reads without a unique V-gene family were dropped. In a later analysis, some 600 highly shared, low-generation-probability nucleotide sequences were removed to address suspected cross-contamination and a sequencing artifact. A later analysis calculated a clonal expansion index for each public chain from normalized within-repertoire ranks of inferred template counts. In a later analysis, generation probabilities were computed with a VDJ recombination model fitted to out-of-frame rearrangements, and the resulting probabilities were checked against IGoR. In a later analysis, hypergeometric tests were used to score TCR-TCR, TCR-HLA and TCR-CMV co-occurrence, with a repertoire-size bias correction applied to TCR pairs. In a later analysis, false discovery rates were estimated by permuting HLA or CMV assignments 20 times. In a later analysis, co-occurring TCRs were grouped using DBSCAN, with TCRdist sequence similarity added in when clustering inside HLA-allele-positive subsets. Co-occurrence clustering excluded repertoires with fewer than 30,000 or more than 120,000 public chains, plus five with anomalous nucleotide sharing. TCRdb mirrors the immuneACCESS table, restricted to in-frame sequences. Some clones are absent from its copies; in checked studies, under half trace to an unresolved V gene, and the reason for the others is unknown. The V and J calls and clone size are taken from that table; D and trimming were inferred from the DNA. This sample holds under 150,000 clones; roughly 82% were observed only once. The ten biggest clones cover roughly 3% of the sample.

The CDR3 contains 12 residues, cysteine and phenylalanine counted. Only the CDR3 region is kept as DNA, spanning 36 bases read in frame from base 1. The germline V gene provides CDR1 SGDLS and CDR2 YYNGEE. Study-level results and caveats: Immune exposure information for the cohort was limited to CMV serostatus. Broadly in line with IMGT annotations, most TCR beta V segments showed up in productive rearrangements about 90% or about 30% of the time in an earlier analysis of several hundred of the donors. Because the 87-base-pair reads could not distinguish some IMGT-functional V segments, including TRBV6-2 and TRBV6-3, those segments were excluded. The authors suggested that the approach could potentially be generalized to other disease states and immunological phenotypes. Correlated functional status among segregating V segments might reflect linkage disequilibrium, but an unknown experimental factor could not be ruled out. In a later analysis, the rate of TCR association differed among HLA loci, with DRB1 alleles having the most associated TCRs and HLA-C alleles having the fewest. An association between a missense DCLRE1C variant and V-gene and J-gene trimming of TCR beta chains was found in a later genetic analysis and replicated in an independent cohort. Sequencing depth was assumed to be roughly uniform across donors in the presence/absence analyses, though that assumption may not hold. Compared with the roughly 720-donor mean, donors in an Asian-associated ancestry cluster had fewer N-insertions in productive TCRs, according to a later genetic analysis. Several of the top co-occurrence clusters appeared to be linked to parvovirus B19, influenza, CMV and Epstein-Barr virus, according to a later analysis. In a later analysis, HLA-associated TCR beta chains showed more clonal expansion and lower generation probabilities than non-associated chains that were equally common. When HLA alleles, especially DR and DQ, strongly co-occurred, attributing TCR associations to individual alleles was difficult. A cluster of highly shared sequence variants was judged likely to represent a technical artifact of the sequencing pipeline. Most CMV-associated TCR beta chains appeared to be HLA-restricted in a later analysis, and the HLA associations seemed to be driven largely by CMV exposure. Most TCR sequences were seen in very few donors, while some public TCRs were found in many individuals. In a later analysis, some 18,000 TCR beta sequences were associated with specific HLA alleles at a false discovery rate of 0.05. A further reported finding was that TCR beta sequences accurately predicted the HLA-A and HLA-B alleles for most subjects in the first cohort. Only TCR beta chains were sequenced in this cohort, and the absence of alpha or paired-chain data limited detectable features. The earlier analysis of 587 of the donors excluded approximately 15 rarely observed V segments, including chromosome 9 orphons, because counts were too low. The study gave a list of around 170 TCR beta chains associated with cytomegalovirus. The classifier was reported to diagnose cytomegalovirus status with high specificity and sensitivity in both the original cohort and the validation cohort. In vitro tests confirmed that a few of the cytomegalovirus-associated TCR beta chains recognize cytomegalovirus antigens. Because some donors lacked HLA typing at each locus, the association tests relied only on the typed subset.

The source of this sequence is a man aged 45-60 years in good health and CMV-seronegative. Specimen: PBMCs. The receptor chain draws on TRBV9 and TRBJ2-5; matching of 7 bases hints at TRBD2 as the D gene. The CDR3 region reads CASSPRGGESDF. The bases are TGTGCCAGCAGCCCAAGAGGGGGGGAGTCTGACTTC.